The clone carrying this TCR beta chain was recorded only once. These data are taken from a study of blood T cell repertoires in COVID-19. In the study overall: Sites in the United States, Italy and Spain provided acute and convalescent COVID-19 samples. PBMCs, B-cell-depleted T cells, or T cells provided the cDNA or gDNA that made up the material.

Study processing details: Reference gene primer amplification in the assay estimated nucleated cell counts. Clones were sequenced by immunoSEQ multiplex PCR, and TCRdb holds only the in-frame ones, with some missing. V and J calls and clone size follow that table, whereas D and trimming were derived from the DNA. The sample comprises about 240,000 clones, over 75% of which are singletons, and 1.5% to 2% rests with the top ten. V dropped 1 base and J dropped 1; count of bases not matched to a gene: 2. The CDR3 runs 15 residues. Germline V CDR1 and CDR2: SGHTA, FQGNSA. The sequence was collected from a man aged 25-45 years who had recovered from COVID-19. This chain uses TRBV7-2 with TRBJ2-7; 9 bases map to TRBD1. What was sequenced was peripheral blood. CDR3 amino acids: CASSLVGTGSYEQYV. CDR3 coding DNA: TGTGCCAGCAGCTTAGTAGGGACAGGGTCCTACGAGCAGTACGTC.